One and the same sample provided the 28 T cell receptor beta chains below, sequenced in a study of blood T cells in healthy people across ages (dated by TCRdb to 2014 to 2015). The library was produced with 5' RACE. Sequencing was performed on an Illumina HiSeq 2500. A second PCR of roughly 7 to 12 cycles was performed with a sample-barcoded 5' primer and a J-beta primer mix. Starting from the raw public reads, TCRdb applied fastp trimming at Q25, assembled clones with MiXCR and retained in-frame beta chains. Each record represents a unique CDR3 protein, reported with the most common genes and DNA among its rows. The sample contains fewer than 900,000 distinct CDR3 sequences, roughly 50% of them found a single time. The biggest ten clones account for 30% to 35% of the sample. Input material: blood. All receptors come from a woman aged 55-70 years in good health.

V and J are TRBV18 and TRBJ2-7, with 10 bases lining up with TRBD1. Germline CDR1 is KGHSH and CDR2 is LQKENI. CDR3 size: 17 residues. V shed 4 bases, J shed 0 bases, and the junction held 9 bases outside the gene matches. CDR3 amino acids: CASSLTRQGAYSYEQYF. The CDR3 coding sequence is TGTGCCAGCTCACTGACCCGACAGGGGGCTTACTCCTACGAGCAGTACTTC.

The J gene is TRBJ2-3, the V gene TRBV5-1; 13 bases fit TRBD2. The CDR3 consists of 15 residues. V shed 4 bases, J shed 5 bases, and the junction held 4 bases outside the gene matches. CDR1 and CDR2 (germline): SGHRS, YFSETQ. Here the CDR3 DNA reads TGCGCCAGCAGCCCCTGGACTAGCGGGAGAGATACGCAGTATTTT. The encoded protein is CASSPWTSGRDTQYF.

A note on this clonotype: One end of the junction fails to match germline, which may point to a read error. This chain joins TRBV3-1 and TRBJ2-4; D is possibly TRBD1 or TRBD2 (7 bases each). The CDR3 consists of 15 residues. Germline values: CDR1 LGHDT, CDR2 YNNKEL (reference sequence). CDR3 nucleotides: TGTACCAGCAGCCAGGGGGGGTTAGCCAAAAACATTCAGTACTTC. Translated, it gives CTSSQGGLAKNIQYF.

This clonotype was seen just once. V gene TRBV7-9 combines with J gene TRBJ1-2, with D unclear. V was clipped by 5 bases and J by 9 bases, with 16 bases between them. The germline V gene has CDR1 SEHNR and CDR2 FQNEAQ (reference sequence). This CDR3 region has 13 residues. The chain's CDR3 is CASSPRGDHSYTF. The DNA for the CDR3 is TGTGCCAGCAGCCCCCGGGGAGATCATAGCTACACCTTC.

This clonotype was found a few times. V and J are TRBV28 and TRBJ2-5; D is perhaps TRBD1 (6 bases). Trimming removed 8 bases from V and 6 bases from J, with 13 bases in between. The length of the CDR3 is 12 residues. Germline CDR1 reads MDHEN; CDR2 reads SYDVKM. The CDR3 DNA follows: TGTGCCAGCGGGACACTTTTGAAGACCCAGTACTTC. Amino acid sequence: CASGTLLKTQYF.

This chain links TRBV29-1 with TRBJ2-7, with a possible D match to TRBD2 (6 bases). Germline V gene lookup returns CDR1 SQVTM and CDR2 ANQGSEA. V lost 6 bases, J lost 7 bases, and 19 bases lay in between. The CDR3 loop spans 13 amino acids. CDR3 protein: CSVPRDWFNEQYF. The CDR3 nucleotides are TGCAGCGTCCCCCGGGACTGGTTCAATGAGCAGTACTTC.

This clonotype was found a few times. V and J are TRBV7-2 and TRBJ2-3; 9 nucleotides line up with TRBD2. This CDR3 has 16 residues. CDR1 and CDR2 from the germline V gene are SGHTA and FQGNSA. J was trimmed by 1 base and V by 1 base; bases with no gene match: 3. The CDR3 nucleotides read TGTGCCAGCAGCTTAGGAGAGCGGGGGGGCACAGATACGCAGTATTTT. It codes for CASSLGERGGTDTQYF.

This chain's CDR3 is CASRSGTTHGEQYF. The CDR3 DNA reads TGTGCCAGCAGGTCCGGGACTACTCATGGCGAGCAGTACTTC. This chain connects TRBV7-9 to TRBJ2-4, with 7 bases fitting TRBD2. The DNA end lines up better with TRBJ2-7; the J call may be wrong. Germline CDR1 is SEHNR and CDR2 is FQNEAQ (reference sequence). The CDR3 loop spans 14 amino acids.

The chain carries TRBV7-3 and TRBJ2-3; 10 bases line up with TRBD2. There are 19 residues in the CDR3. Germline loops: CDR1 SGHTA, CDR2 FQGTGA. V lost 5 bases and J lost 0; bases outside the gene matches: 14. The CDR3 region has the DNA TGTGCCAGCAGCGCAACCTCCGGGACTAGCGTTACTAGCACAGATACGCAGTATTTT. It is translated as CASSATSGTSVTSTDTQYF.

This clonotype was counted ten times or more. In DNA, the CDR3 is TGTGCCAGCAGTCTACAGGGGGCGACTAACTATGGCTACACCTTC. This codes for CASSLQGATNYGYTF. J is TRBJ1-2 and V is TRBV12-3 or TRBV12-4; 9 nucleotides match TRBD1. The CDR3 sequence is 15 residues long. Germline trimming cut 5 bases from V and 0 bases from J; bases unmatched to any gene: 4.

The V and J genes are TRBV9 and TRBJ2-1; 10 nucleotides agree with TRBD2. The CDR3 sequence is 15 residues long. The germline gives CDR1 SGDLS, CDR2 YYNGEE. V shed 0 bases and J 8 bases; nucleotides not matched to a gene: 5. The CDR3 reads CASSVESGRADEQFF. The CDR3 DNA reads TGTGCCAGCAGCGTAGAGAGCGGGAGGGCCGATGAGCAGTTCTTC.

Details on this clonotype: A read error may account for a junction end that differs from germline. V is TRBV3-1 and J is TRBJ2-3; 10 nucleotides align to TRBD2. The germline gives CDR1 LGHDT, CDR2 YNNKEL (reference sequence). The CDR3 loop spans 18 amino acids. The CDR3 bases are TGTGTCAGCAGCCGACGGTCTAGCGGGAGTCTAAGCACAGATACGCAGTATTTT. It codes for CVSSRRSSGSLSTDTQYF.

V and J are TRBV27 and TRBJ2-6, with D possibly matching TRBD2 (5 bases). Germline CDR1 MNHEY, CDR2 SMNVEV (reference sequence). The CDR3 is made up of 15 amino acids. Trimming stripped 7 bases from V and 0 bases from J, with 10 bases between. DNA for the CDR3: TGTGCCAGCAAAAAAGGGAGCTCTGGGGCCAACGTCCTGACTTTC. This translates into CASKKGSSGANVLTF.

The chain uses TRBV20-1 and TRBJ1-5; 11 bases fit TRBD1. CDR1 is DFQATT and CDR2 is SNEGSKA in the germline V gene (reference sequence). This CDR3 is 16 amino acids long. The V segment lost 4 bases and the J segment 7 bases; nucleotides outside the gene matches: 12. CDR3 DNA sequence: TGCAGTGCTACCCTAACCCTGGGACAGGGGGACCAGCCCCAGCATTTT. Protein sequence: CSATLTLGQGDQPQHF.

V and J are TRBV15 and TRBJ2-7; D tentatively reads TRBD1 or TRBD2 (6 bases each). V was pared by 5 bases and J by 5 bases, with 13 bases between. CDR3 length: 13 amino acids. Germline V lookup: CDR1 LNHNV, CDR2 YYDKDF (reference sequence). DNA for the CDR3: TGTGCCACCAGCCAGGGGAGGTACAACGAGCAGTACTTC. Translation: CATSQGRYNEQYF.

The chain joins TRBV7-3 to TRBJ1-2, with a possible D match to TRBD1 (5 bases). V lost 4 bases, J lost 4 bases, and 7 bases lay in between. Germline CDR1 SGHTA, CDR2 FQGTGA. The CDR3 contains 12 residues. In DNA form, the CDR3 reads TGTGCCAGCAGCTATGACAGCTATGGCTACACCTTC. Amino acid sequence: CASSYDSYGYTF.

The V and J genes are TRBV27 and TRBJ2-7, with a possible D match to TRBD2 (5 bases). The V end was cut by 6 bases, the J end by 3 bases, with 15 bases between. This CDR3 comprises 14 residues. From germline, CDR1 is MNHEY and CDR2 SMNVEV (reference sequence). CDR3 DNA: TGTGCCAGCAGATCGCAAGGACTGAGCTACGAGCAGTACTTC. It translates to CASRSQGLSYEQYF.

This chain links TRBV7-2 with TRBJ1-1, with TRBD1 matching over 7 bases. Germline trimming cut 5 bases from V and 10 bases from J; bases unmatched to any gene: 10. Germline V gives CDR1 SGHTA, CDR2 FQGNSA. The CDR3 runs 13 residues. CDR3 residues: CASSPPTGRRAFF. The DNA for the CDR3 is TGTGCCAGCAGCCCCCCGACAGGGAGACGAGCTTTCTTT.

This clonotype was observed once. The V call is TRBV5-6, the J call TRBJ2-7, with D possibly TRBD1 on 5 matching bases. The DNA end favors TRBJ2-5, so the J call may be wrong. The CDR3 is 15 amino acids. The germline gives CDR1 SGHDT, CDR2 YYEEEE. This CDR3 is CASSLDRLYQETQYF. The CDR3, as DNA: TGTGCCAGCAGCTTGGACAGGCTCTACCAAGAGACCCAGTACTTC.

This chain joins TRBV7-2 and TRBJ2-7; 7 nucleotides line up with TRBD1. The V gene's germline CDR1 is SGHTA and CDR2 FQGNSA. Trimming at V came to 5 bases and at J to 3 bases, leaving 7 bases not matched to a gene. The CDR3 is 14 amino acids. DNA of the CDR3: TGTGCCAGCAGCCCGACAGGGAGCCACTACGAGCAGTACTTC. This sequence encodes CASSPTGSHYEQYF.

The chain has TRBV20-1 and TRBJ2-4; 9 bases fit TRBD1. The CDR3 has 15 amino acids. V lost 4 bases to trimming and J lost 2 bases; unmatched junction nucleotides: 6. CDR1 is DFQATT and CDR2 is SNEGSKA in the germline V gene (reference sequence). CDR3 in amino acids: CSATGQGLTKNIQYF. CDR3 DNA sequence: TGCAGTGCTACCGGACAGGGGCTAACCAAAAACATTCAGTACTTC.

The rearrangement uses TRBV5-6 and TRBJ2-3; 13 bases agree with TRBD2. CDR3 size: 18 residues. Germline V gene data show CDR1 as SGHDT and CDR2 as YYEEEE. Trimming took 2 bases from V and 4 from J; bases not matched to a gene: 10. CDR3 coding DNA: TGTGCCAGCAGCTTCGGACTAGCGGGAGCCCACCTGCCAGATACGCAGTATTTT. This gives the protein CASSFGLAGAHLPDTQYF.

Here the CDR3 reads CASSLRRFGEKLFF. CDR3 nucleotides: TGCGCCAGCAGCCTCCGGAGATTTGGAGAAAAACTGTTTTTT. V and J are TRBV4-3 and TRBJ1-4; the D is unclear. The V gene lost 4 bases and the J gene lost 8 bases, with 14 bases spanning the gap. CDR3 length equals 14 residues. Germline CDR1 reads LGHNA; CDR2 reads YSLEER.

This clonotype was picked up a small number of times. The chain couples TRBV6-6 to TRBJ2-7; 8 bases align to TRBD1. This CDR3 spans 15 amino acids. V lost 5 bases to trimming and J lost 2 bases; unmatched junction nucleotides: 8. Germline CDR1 and CDR2: MNHNY and SVGAGI (reference sequence). CDR3 residues: CASSAPGGATYEQYF. For the CDR3, the DNA is TGTGCCAGCAGTGCTCCAGGGGGCGCAACCTACGAGCAGTACTTC.

The sample holds one count of this clonotype. This rearrangement joins TRBV20-1 to TRBJ1-2; D is ambiguous. This CDR3 is built from 15 residues. Germline V gives CDR1 DFQATT, CDR2 SNEGSKA (reference sequence). Trimming took 0 bases from V and 6 from J, leaving 17 bases between them. This CDR3 is CSARDQGQAWHGYTF. The CDR3 DNA follows: TGCAGTGCTAGAGATCAAGGGCAGGCCTGGCATGGCTACACCTTC.

The CDR3 loop is CASSQALWGRGQYF. CDR3 bases: TGTGCCAGCAGCCAAGCCTTGTGGGGAAGAGGGCAGTACTTC. The J gene is TRBJ2-4, the V gene TRBV3-1; perhaps TRBD2 as D (5 bases). CDR1 LGHDT and CDR2 YNNKEL come from the germline V gene (reference sequence). The CDR3 totals 14 residues. Trimming stripped 1 base from V and 13 bases from J, with 17 bases between.

V is TRBV4-3 and J is TRBJ2-5; 11 nucleotides match TRBD2. Germline V gene data show CDR1 as LGHNA and CDR2 as YSLEER. The CDR3 is made up of 12 amino acids. The junction had 3 bases not matched to a gene; V was cut back by 6 bases and J by 9 bases. The CDR3 region has the DNA TGCGCCAGCAGGGGGACTAGCGGTCCCCAGTACTTC. It codes for CASRGTSGPQYF.

The chain is built from TRBV20-1 and TRBJ2-5; TRBD2 matches 7 bases. The last part of the DNA fits TRBJ2-7 better; the J call may be wrong. Germline assignment: CDR1 DFQATT and CDR2 SNEGSKA (reference sequence). The length of the CDR3 is 13 residues. This CDR3 is CSASRGRAGEQYF. In DNA form, the CDR3 reads TGCAGTGCTAGCCGGGGGAGGGCCGGCGAGCAGTACTTC.